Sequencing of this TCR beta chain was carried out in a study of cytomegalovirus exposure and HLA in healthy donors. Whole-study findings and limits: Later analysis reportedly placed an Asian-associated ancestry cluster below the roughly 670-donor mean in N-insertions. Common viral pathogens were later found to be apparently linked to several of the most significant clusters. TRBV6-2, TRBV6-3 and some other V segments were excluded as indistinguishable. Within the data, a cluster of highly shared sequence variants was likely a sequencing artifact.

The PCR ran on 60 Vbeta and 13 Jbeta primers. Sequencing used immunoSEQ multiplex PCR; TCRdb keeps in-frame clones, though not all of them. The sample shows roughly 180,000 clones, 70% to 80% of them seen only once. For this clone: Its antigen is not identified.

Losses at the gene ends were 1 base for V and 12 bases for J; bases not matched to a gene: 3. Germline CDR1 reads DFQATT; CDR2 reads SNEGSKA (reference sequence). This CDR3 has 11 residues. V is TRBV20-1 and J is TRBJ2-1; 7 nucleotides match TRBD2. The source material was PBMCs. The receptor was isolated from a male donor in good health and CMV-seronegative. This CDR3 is CSARGVAGQFF. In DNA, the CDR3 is TGCAGTGCTAGAGGGGTAGCGGGGCAGTTCTTC.